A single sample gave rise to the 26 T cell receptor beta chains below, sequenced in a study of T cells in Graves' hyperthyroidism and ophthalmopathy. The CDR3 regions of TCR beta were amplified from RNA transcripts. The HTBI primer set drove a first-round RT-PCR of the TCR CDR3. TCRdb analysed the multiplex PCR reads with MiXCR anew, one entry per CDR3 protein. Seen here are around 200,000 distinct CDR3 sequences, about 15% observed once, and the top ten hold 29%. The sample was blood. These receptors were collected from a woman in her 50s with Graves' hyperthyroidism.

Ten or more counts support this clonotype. The CDR3 loop reads CASSLIRHTEAFF. The CDR3 nucleotides read TGTGCCAGCAGTTTAATCCGACACACTGAAGCTTTCTTT. The V call is TRBV12-3 or TRBV12-4, the J call TRBJ1-1, with unresolved D. This CDR3 region has 13 residues. The V and J ends lost 2 bases and 3 bases respectively, with 7 bases between them.

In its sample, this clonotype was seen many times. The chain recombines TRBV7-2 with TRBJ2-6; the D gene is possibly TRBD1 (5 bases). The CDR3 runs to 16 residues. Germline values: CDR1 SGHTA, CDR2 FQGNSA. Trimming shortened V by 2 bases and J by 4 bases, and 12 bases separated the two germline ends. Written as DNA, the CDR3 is TGTGCCAGCAGCTTAATCAGGGCGCTGGGGGCCAACGTCCTGACTTTC. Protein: CASSLIRALGANVLTF.

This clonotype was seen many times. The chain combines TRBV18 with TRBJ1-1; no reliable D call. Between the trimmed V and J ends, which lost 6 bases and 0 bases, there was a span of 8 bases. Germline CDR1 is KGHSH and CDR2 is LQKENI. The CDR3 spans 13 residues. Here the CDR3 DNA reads TGTGCCAGCTCCCCCACGGTGAACACTGAAGCTTTCTTT. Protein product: CASSPTVNTEAFF.

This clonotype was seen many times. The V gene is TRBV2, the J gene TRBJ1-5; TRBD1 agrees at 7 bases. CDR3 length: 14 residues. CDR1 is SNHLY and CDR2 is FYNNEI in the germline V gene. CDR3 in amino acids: CAFGTAYSNQPQHF. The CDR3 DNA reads TGTGCGTTTGGGACAGCATATAGCAATCAGCCCCAGCATTTT.

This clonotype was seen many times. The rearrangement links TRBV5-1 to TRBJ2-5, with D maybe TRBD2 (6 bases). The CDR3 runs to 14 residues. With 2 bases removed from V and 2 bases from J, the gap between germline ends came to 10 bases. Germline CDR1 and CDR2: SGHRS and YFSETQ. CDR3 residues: CASSFASAQETQYF. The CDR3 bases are TGCGCCAGCAGCTTCGCTAGCGCGCAAGAGACCCAGTACTTC.

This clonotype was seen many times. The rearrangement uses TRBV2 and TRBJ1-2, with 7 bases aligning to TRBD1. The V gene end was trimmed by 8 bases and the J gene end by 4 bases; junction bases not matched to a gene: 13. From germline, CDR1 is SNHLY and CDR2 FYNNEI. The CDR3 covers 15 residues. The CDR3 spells CASLDGSGTAYGYTF. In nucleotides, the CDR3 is TGTGCCAGCCTGGATGGATCTGGGACAGCCTATGGCTACACCTTC.

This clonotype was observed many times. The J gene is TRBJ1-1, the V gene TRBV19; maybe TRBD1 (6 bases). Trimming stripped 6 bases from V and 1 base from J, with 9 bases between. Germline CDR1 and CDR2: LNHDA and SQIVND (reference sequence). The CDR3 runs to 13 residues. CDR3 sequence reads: CASRMTGNTEAFF. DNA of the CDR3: TGTGCCAGTAGGATGACAGGGAACACTGAAGCTTTCTTT.

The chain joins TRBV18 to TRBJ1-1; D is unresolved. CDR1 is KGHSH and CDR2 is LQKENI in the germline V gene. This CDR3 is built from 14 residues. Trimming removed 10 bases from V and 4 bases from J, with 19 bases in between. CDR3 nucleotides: TGTGCCACCTCCCCGGGGAGGGTGGGCACTGAAGCTTTCTTT. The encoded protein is CATSPGRVGTEAFF. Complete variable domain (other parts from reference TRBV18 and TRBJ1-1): NAGVMQNPRHLVRRRGQEARLRCSPMKGHSHVYWYRQLPEEGLKFMVYLQKENIIDESGMPKERFSAEFPKEGPSILRIQQVVRGDSAAYFCATSPGRVGTEAFFGQGTRLTVV.

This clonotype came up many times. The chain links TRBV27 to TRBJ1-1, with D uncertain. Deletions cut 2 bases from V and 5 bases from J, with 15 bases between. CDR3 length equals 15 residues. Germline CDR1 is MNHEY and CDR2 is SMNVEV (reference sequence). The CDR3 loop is CASSLEGFALTEAFF. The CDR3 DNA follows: TGTGCCAGCAGTTTAGAGGGTTTCGCCCTGACTGAAGCTTTCTTT.

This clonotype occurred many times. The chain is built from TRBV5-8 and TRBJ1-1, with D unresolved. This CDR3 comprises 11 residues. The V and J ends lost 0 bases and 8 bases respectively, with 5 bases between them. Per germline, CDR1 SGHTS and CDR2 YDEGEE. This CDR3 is CASSLGSEAFF. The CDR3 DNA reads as TGTGCCAGCAGCTTGGGGTCCGAAGCTTTCTTT.

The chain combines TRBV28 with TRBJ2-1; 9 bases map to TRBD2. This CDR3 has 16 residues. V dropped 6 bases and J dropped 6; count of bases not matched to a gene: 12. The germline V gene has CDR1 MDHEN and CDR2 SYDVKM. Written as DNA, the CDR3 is TGTGCCAGCAGCCCAATTATAGCGGGAGAAGGCAATGAGCAGTTCTTC. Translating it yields CASSPIIAGEGNEQFF.

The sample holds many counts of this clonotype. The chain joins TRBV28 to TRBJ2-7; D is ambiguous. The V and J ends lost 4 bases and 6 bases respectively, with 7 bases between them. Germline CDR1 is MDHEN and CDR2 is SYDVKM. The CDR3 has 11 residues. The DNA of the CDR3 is TGTGCCAGCAGTTCGGAAGGCGAGCAGTACTTC. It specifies CASSSEGEQYF.

The CDR3 region is CASSPQGKLAKNIQYF. CDR3 DNA sequence: TGTGCCAGCAGCCCACAGGGAAAACTAGCCAAAAACATTCAGTACTTC. The chain recombines TRBV7-9 with TRBJ2-4, with a possible D match to TRBD1 (6 bases). Trimming shortened V by 5 bases and J by 0 bases, and 14 bases separated the two germline ends. The CDR3 has 16 residues. Germline CDR1 is SEHNR and CDR2 is FQNEAQ (reference sequence).

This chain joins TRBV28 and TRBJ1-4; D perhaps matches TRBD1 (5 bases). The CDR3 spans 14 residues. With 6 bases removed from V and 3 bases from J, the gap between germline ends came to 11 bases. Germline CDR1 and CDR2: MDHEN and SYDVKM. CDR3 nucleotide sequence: TGTGCCAGCAGCCCCAGGGCACCTAATGAAAAACTGTTTTTT. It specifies CASSPRAPNEKLFF.

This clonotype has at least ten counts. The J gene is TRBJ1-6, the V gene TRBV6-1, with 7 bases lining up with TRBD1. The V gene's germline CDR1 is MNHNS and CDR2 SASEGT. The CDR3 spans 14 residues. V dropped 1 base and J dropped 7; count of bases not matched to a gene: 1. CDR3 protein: CASSEVTGNSPLHF. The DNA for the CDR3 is TGTGCCAGCAGTGAAGTGACAGGGAATTCACCCCTCCACTTT.

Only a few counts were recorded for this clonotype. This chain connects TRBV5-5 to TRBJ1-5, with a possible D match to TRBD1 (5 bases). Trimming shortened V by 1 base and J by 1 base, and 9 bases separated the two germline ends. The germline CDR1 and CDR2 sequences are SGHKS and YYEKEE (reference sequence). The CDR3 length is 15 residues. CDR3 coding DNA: TGTGCCAGCAGCTTGATTGCAGGGAGCAATCAGCCCCAGCATTTT. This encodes CASSLIAGSNQPQHF. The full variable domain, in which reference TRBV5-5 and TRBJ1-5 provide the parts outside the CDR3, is DAGVTQSPTHLIKTRGQQVTLRCSPISGHKSVSWYQQVLGQGPQFIFQYYEKEERGRGNFPDRFSARQFPNYSSELNVNALLLGDSALYLCASSLIAGSNQPQHFGDGTRLSIL.

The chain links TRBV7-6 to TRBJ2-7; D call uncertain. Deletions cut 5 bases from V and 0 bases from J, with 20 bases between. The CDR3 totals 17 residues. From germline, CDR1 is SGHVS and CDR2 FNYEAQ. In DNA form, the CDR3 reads TGTGCCAGCAGCCTAAGAGGAGATAGGGTAAGCTCCTACGAGCAGTACTTC. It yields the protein CASSLRGDRVSSYEQYF.

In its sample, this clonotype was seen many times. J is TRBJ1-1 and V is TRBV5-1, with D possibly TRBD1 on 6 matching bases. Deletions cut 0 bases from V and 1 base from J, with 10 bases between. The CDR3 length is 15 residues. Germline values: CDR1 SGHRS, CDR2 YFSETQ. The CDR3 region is CASSLGQGTNTEAFF. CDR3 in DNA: TGCGCCAGCAGCTTGGGCCAGGGGACGAACACTGAAGCTTTCTTT.

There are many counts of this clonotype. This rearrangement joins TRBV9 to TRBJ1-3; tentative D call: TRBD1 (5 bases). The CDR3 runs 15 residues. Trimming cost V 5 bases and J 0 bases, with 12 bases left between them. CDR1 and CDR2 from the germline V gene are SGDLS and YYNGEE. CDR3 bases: TGTGCCAGCAGTCCTGGGGGTTTCTCTGGAAACACCATATATTTT. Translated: CASSPGGFSGNTIYF. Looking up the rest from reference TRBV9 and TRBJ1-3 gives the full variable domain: DSGVTQTPKHLITATGQRVTLRCSPRSGDLSVYWYQQSLDQGLQFLIQYYNGEERAKGNILERFSAQQFPDLHSELNLSSLELGDSALYFCASSPGGFSGNTIYFGEGSWLTVV.

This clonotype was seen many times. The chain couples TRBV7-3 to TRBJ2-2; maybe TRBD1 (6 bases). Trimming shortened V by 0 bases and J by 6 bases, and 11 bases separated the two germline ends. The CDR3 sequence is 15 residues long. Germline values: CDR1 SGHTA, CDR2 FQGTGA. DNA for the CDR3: TGTGCCAGCAGCTTAACCCCAGGGGATTCCGGGGAGCTGTTTTTT. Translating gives CASSLTPGDSGELFF.

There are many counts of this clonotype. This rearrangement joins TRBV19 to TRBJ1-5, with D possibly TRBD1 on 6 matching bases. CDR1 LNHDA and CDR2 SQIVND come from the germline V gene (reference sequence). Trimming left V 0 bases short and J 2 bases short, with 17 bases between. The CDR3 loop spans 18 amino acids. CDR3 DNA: TGTGCCAGTAGTATAGATCCTACAGGGACATCGGGCAATCAGCCCCAGCATTTT. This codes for CASSIDPTGTSGNQPQHF.

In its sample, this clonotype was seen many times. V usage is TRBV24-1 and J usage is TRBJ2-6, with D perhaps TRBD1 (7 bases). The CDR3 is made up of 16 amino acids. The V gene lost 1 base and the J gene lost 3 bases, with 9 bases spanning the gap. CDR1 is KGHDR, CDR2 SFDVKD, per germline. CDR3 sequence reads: CATSDFRGVGANVLTF. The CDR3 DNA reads TGTGCCACCAGTGATTTCAGGGGGGTTGGGGCCAACGTCCTGACTTTC.

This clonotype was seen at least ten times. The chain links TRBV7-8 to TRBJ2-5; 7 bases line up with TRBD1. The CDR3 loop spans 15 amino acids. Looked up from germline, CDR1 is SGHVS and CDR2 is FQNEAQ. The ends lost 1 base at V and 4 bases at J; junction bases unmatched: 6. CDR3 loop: CASSLGQGEGETQYF. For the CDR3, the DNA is TGTGCCAGCAGCTTAGGACAGGGAGAAGGAGAGACCCAGTACTTC.

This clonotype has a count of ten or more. The CDR3 sequence: CASSGGGQIYGYTF. The CDR3 coding sequence is TGTGCCAGCAGCGGGGGGGGGCAGATCTATGGCTACACCTTC. This chain uses TRBV9 with TRBJ1-2, with a possible D match to TRBD1 (6 bases). Germline V gives CDR1 SGDLS, CDR2 YYNGEE. Trimming removed 3 bases at V and 4 bases at J, with 13 bases between. The CDR3 extends over 14 amino acids.

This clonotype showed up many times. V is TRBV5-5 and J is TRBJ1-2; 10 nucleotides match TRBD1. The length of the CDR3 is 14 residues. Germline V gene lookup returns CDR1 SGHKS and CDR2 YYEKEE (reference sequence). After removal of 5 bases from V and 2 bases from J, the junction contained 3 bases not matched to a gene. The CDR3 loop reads CASRDRGQNYGYTF. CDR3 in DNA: TGTGCCAGCAGAGACAGGGGGCAGAACTATGGCTACACCTTC. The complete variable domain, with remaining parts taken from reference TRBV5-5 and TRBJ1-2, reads DAGVTQSPTHLIKTRGQQVTLRCSPISGHKSVSWYQQVLGQGPQFIFQYYEKEERGRGNFPDRFSARQFPNYSSELNVNALLLGDSALYLCASRDRGQNYGYTFGSGTRLTVV.

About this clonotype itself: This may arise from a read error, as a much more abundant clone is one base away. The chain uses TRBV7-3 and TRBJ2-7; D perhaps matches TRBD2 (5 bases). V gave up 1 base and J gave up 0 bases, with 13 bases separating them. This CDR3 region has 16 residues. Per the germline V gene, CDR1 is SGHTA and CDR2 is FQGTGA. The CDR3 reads CASSLRGQELSYEQYF. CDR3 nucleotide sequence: TGTGCCAGCAGCTTAAGAGGGCAGGAGCTCTCCTACGAGCAGTACTTC.